The clone carrying this TCR beta chain appeared once. This record belongs to a study of blood T cells in healthy people across ages. V was pared by 1 base and J by 5 bases, with 7 bases of the junction left unmatched. The CDR3 sequence is 16 residues long. Germline V gene sequence: CDR1 LGHNA, CDR2 YSLEER. A second PCR, run for roughly 7 to 11 cycles, used a sample-barcoded 5' primer plus a J-beta primer mix. TCRdb ran MiXCR on the 5' RACE reads and lists one entry per CDR3 protein. Here the sample spans about 2 million distinct CDR3 sequences, just under 50% being singletons. Sequencing used blood. The chain has TRBV4-3 and TRBJ2-3; 9 nucleotides align to TRBD1. The receptor was isolated from a woman aged 40 to 55 in good health. In nucleotides, the CDR3 is TGCGCCAGCAGCCAAGTATACAGGGGGCTCGTAGATACGCAGTATTTT. This gives the protein CASSQVYRGLVDTQYF.